This TCR beta chain was recovered during a study of blood T cell repertoires in COVID-19. Overall study: The samples span acute and convalescent COVID-19 from the United States, Italy and Spain. PBMCs, B-cell-depleted T cells, or T cells were the source of the cDNA or gDNA that made up the material.

In its sample, this clone was seen once. Followed longitudinally, the Seattle patients had been enrolled during active infection. This table comes from immunoSEQ multiplex PCR, and its TCRdb copy is limited to in-frame clones, with some not included. The table includes 200,000 to 300,000 clones, 80% to 90% detected once. Per germline, CDR1 WSHSY and CDR2 SAAADI. Trimming pared 4 bases from V and 0 bases from J, leaving 12 bases between. The CDR3 has 15 residues. The sequenced sample was peripheral blood. This sequence originates from an elderly woman with COVID-19, enrolled during active disease. V gene TRBV10-2 combines with J gene TRBJ1-1; possibly TRBD1 for D (6 bases). CDR3 protein: CASSGGGGLNTEAFF. The CDR3 nucleotides read TGCGCCAGCAGTGGTGGGGGGGGCTTGAACACTGAAGCTTTCTTT.